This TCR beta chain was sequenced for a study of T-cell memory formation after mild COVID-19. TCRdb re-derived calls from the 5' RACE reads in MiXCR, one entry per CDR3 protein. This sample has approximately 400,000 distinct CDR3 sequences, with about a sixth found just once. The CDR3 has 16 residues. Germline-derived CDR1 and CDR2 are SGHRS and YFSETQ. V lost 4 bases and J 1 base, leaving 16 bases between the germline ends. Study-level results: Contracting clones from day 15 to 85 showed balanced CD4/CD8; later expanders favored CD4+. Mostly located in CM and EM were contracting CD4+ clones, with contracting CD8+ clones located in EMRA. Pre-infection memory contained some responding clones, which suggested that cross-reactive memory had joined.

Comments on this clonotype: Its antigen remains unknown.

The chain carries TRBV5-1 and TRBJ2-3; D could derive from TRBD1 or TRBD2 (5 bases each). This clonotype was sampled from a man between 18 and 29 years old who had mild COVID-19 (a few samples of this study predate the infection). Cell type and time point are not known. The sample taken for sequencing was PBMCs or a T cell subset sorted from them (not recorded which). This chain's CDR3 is CASSPKGTEGTDTQYF. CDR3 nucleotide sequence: TGCGCCAGCAGCCCAAAGGGGACGGAAGGCACAGATACGCAGTATTTT.